The entry that follows covers one T cell receptor (beta chain) sequence. This record belongs to a study of blood T cell repertoires in COVID-19. The CDR3 consists of 14 residues. Germline assignment: CDR1 SGHAT and CDR2 FQNNGV. After removal of 5 bases from V and 6 bases from J, the junction contained 8 bases not matched to a gene. Some clones are missing from TCRdb's copy, which holds only in-frame ones; the method was immunoSEQ multiplex PCR. Altogether tens of thousands of clones are present, around 79% being singletons, with the ten largest covering about 15%. The chain recombines TRBV11-2 with TRBJ1-2; 8 bases agree with TRBD1. The sequence was collected from a human donor in a cohort sampled during active COVID-19. Material: peripheral blood. CDR3 residues: CASSHAHRGDGYTF. The DNA of the CDR3 is TGTGCCAGCAGCCATGCCCACAGGGGGGATGGCTACACCTTC.